This TCR beta chain comes out of a study of cytomegalovirus exposure and HLA in healthy donors. Points from the study as a whole: The authors listed roughly 150 TCR beta chains as cytomegalovirus-associated. Specificity of three CMV-associated chains for CMV antigens was verified in vitro. The authors reported that TCR beta sequences could predict HLA-A and HLA-B alleles. These predictions were accurate for most subjects in the first cohort. TCR beta sequences numbering more than 15,000 were associated with HLA alleles at 0.05 false discovery rate in a later analysis.

This clone was observed a single time. Antigen specificity is unknown. The V end lost 2 bases, the J end lost 0 bases, and 14 bases lay between the germline ends. CDR3 size: 16 residues. The germline gives CDR1 MNHNS, CDR2 SASEGT. Researchers ran the PCR with 60 Vbeta and 13 Jbeta primers. The repertoire was sequenced with immunoSEQ multiplex PCR; TCRdb's copy has only in-frame clones and lacks some. The sample lists more than 140,000 clones, 50% to 75% occurring once. The receptor's source is a woman under 40 in good health and CMV-seropositive. The V gene is TRBV6-1, the J gene TRBJ2-7, with TRBD2 as a possible D gene (6 bases). The specimen sequenced was PBMCs. The CDR3 DNA reads as TGTGCCAGCAGTGAATTGGGGGGACTGGTCTCCTACGAGCAGTACTTC. Translated, it gives CASSELGGLVSYEQYF.